This T cell receptor (beta chain) stems from a study of blood T cell repertoires in COVID-19. Individuals drawn from 24 US areas were about 18 to 95 years old. Participants reported their clinical history, and cohort assignment relied on those reports. Shortly before study entry, within 2 weeks, exposed participants had met a COVID-19 case. In the original workflow: Using reference gene primer amplification, nucleated cell counts were estimated. TCRdb's copy holds only in-frame clones and misses some; the assay was immunoSEQ multiplex PCR. That table is the source of V, J and clone size, and D and trimming were worked out from the DNA. This sample carries about 320,000 clones, over 90% of them seen once, and the ten largest clones take about 4%. Germline CDR1 and CDR2: SGDLS and YYNGEE. The V gene lost 0 bases and the J gene lost 3 bases, with 5 bases spanning the gap. The CDR3 totals 13 residues.

This chain uses TRBV9 with TRBJ2-3; possibly TRBD2 for D (5 bases). Source material: PBMCs or T cells enriched from blood (not recorded which). This clonotype was obtained from a woman between 25 and 40 years old who had been exposed to COVID-19. Here the CDR3 reads CASSVGGTDTQYF. The CDR3 DNA follows: TGTGCCAGCAGCGTAGGAGGGACAGATACGCAGTATTTT. Together with reference TRBV9 and TRBJ2-3, the CDR3 gives the full variable domain: DSGVTQTPKHLITATGQRVTLRCSPRSGDLSVYWYQQSLDQGLQFLIQYYNGEERAKGNILERFSAQQFPDLHSELNLSSLELGDSALYFCASSVGGTDTQYFGPGTRLTVL.